This is a list of T cell receptor beta chains from one sample in a study of neurological immune-mediated disorders. TCRdb independently ran MiXCR on the 5' RACE reads; one entry per CDR3 protein. Of around 41,000 distinct CDR3 sequences in the sample, roughly 15% were seen once. Source material: CD4+ T cells from blood. The receptors here all came from a woman aged 55-70 years with HTLV-1-associated myelopathy (HAM/TSP). The CDR3 runs from the conserved cysteine through the conserved F or W. The D gene is left open where the match is weak. The size entry is marked missing in some rows and otherwise reads once, few, many or a size class.

clone size | J gene | D gene | V gene | CDR3 DNA | CDR3 protein
many | TRBJ2-5 | TRBD1 | TRBV29-1 | TGCAGCGTTGAGGTCCAGGGACAGGGTAAAAGAGAGACCCAGTACTTC | CSVEVQGQGKRETQYF
many | TRBJ2-3 | NA | TRBV7-2 | TGTGCCAGCAGCCAGAAAAGGACTCACGGAGATACGCAGTATTTT | CASSQKRTHGDTQYF
many | TRBJ2-1 | NA | TRBV20-1 | TGCAGTGCTAGACAAAAACAGAGCGGGTACTATTTCAATGAGCAGTTCTTC | CSARQKQSGYYFNEQFF
many | TRBJ2-3 | NA | TRBV20-1 | TGCAGTGCCAGACTAAAAAATTCGGCAGATACGCAGTATTTT | CSARLKNSADTQYF
many | TRBJ1-1 | NA | TRBV20-1 | TGCAGTGCTTTCGACAACTTGAAAGCTTTCTTT | CSAFDNLKAFF
many | TRBJ2-7 | TRBD1 | TRBV18 | TGTGCCAGCTCCCAAAGGCCCCGGGGCCAGGGGGCACCCCACGAGCAGTACTTC | CASSQRPRGQGAPHEQYF
many | TRBJ2-6 | NA | TRBV5-1 | TGCGCCAGCAGCCCTCTAGGGGCTTCTGGGGCCAACGTCCTGACTTTC | CASSPLGASGANVLTF
many | TRBJ2-5 | TRBD2 | TRBV20-1 | TGCAGTGCTAGGTTGCCCCCGACTAGCTTTTGGGAGACCCAGTACTTC | CSARLPPTSFWETQYF
many | TRBJ2-1 | NA | TRBV3-1 | TGTGCCAGCAGCCAAGAAGGGGGAGCGCCTGTGGATGAGCAGTTCTTC | CASSQEGGAPVDEQFF
many | TRBJ2-6 | TRBD2 | TRBV7-8 | TGTGCCAGCAGCTCGGGACTAGCTCACTCTGGGGCCAACGTCCTGACTTTC | CASSSGLAHSGANVLTF
many | TRBJ2-2 | NA | TRBV7-9 | TGTGCCAGCAGCTTAAGAACACTAGCCCCCAGAGCCGGGGAGCTGTTTTTT | CASSLRTLAPRAGELFF
many | TRBJ2-2 | NA | TRBV2 | TGTGCCAGCAGTGAAGTGGGACAAAACACCGGGGAGCTGTTTTTT | CASSEVGQNTGELFF
many | TRBJ2-3 | NA | TRBV5-1 | TGCGCCAGCAGCCGAGAGAGCAGCGCAGATACGCAGTATTTT | CASSRESSADTQYF
NA | TRBJ2-2 | TRBD2 | TRBV11-3 | TGTGCCAGCAGCTTCAATCCAGCGGGGGGAATAAGGACCGGGGAGCTGTTTTTT | CASSFNPAGGIRTGELFF
many | TRBJ1-2 | TRBD1 | TRBV10-3 | TGTGCCATCAGTGATTCTGGACAGGGGATATCCTATGGCTACACCTTC | CAISDSGQGISYGYTF
NA | TRBJ2-2 | TRBD2 | TRBV27 | TGTGCCAGCAGTTTATTCTCGCTGGGGGGGACCGGGGAGTTGTTTTTT | CASSLFSLGGTGELFF
few | TRBJ2-2 | NA | TRBV20-1 | TGCAGTGCTAGGAAGACCGGGGAGCTGTTTTTT | CSARKTGELFF
many | TRBJ2-7 | NA | TRBV7-6 | TGTGCCAGCAGCTTACTACAGGGAAGCGACGAGCAGTACTTC | CASSLLQGSDEQYF
many | TRBJ1-5 | NA | TRBV10-3 | TGTGCCATCAGTGGACAGCCCAATCAGCCCCAGCATTTT | CAISGQPNQPQHF
many | TRBJ2-7 | NA | TRBV5-1 | TGCGCCAGCAGCCCCCCCAACAGCTACGAGCAGTACTTC | CASSPPNSYEQYF
many | TRBJ1-2 | NA | TRBV29-1 | TGCAGCGTTGACGACGAGAACCTCTATGGCTACACCTTC | CSVDDENLYGYTF
NA | TRBJ2-1 | NA | TRBV2 | TGTGCCAGCAGCCAAGGGGGGCGTGGGGGGTTCAATGAGCAGTTCTTC | CASSQGGRGGFNEQFF
few | TRBJ2-1 | NA | TRBV20-1 | TGCAGTGCAAAATGGGTCAGAAACTACAATGAGCAGTTCTTC | CSAKWVRNYNEQFF
NA | TRBJ2-3 | TRBD2 | TRBV10-3 | TGTGCCATCAGTGAGTCGGGACTAGCGAACACAGATACGCAGTATTTT | CAISESGLANTDTQYF
many | TRBJ2-7 | NA | TRBV6-5 | TGTGCCAGCAGTACGGGAGTCTACGAGCAGTACTTC | CASSTGVYEQYF
many | TRBJ2-2 | TRBD1 | TRBV7-9 | TGTGCCAGCAGCGCCCGGACAGGAGCGACCGGGGAGCTGTTTTTT | CASSARTGATGELFF
medium-sized | TRBJ2-3 | NA | TRBV20-1 | TGCAGTGCTTACAGGGATACAGATACGCAGTATTTT | CSAYRDTDTQYF
many | TRBJ2-3 | NA | TRBV5-1 | TGCGCCAGCAGCTTGAGGCAGGGAGCAGATACGCAGTATTTT | CASSLRQGADTQYF
NA | TRBJ1-5 | NA | TRBV27 | TGTGCCAGCAGTCCCCTTTCTATGGATCAGCCCCAGCATTTT | CASSPLSMDQPQHF